The 27 T cell receptor beta chains in this list originate from one sample, sequenced in a study of cytomegalovirus exposure and HLA in healthy donors. Both 60 Vbeta primers and 13 Jbeta primers went into the PCR. The protocol was immunoSEQ multiplex PCR, while the TCRdb copy is restricted to in-frame clones and leaves out a portion. Found here are around 110,000 clones, about 10% of them singletons; the top ten hold roughly 3.1%. Material: PBMCs. The source is a man aged 25-45 years in good health and CMV-seronegative.

The CDR3 DNA follows: TGTGCCAGCAGCTACGACAGGGTCTACGAGCAGTACTTC. Translating it yields CASSYDRVYEQYF. The V and J genes are TRBV5-6 and TRBJ2-7; 7 nucleotides line up with TRBD1. This CDR3 is 13 amino acids long. After removal of 3 bases from V and 3 bases from J, the junction contained 3 bases not matched to a gene. Per germline, CDR1 SGHDT and CDR2 YYEEEE.

There are a few counts of this clone. The chain recombines TRBV12-5 with TRBJ2-7, with D perhaps matching TRBD2 (6 bases). The length of the CDR3 is 13 residues. The V end was cut by 0 bases, the J end by 9 bases, with 12 bases between. Germline lookup yields CDR1 LGHNT and CDR2 FRNRAP. The CDR3 nucleotides are TGTGCTAGTGGTTTGGTTCCGGGAGAAGGGCAGTACTTC. Amino acid sequence: CASGLVPGEGQYF.

V gene TRBV28 combines with J gene TRBJ2-5, with 12 bases lining up with TRBD2. The CDR3 extends over 16 amino acids. V was clipped by 5 bases and J by 4 bases; unmatched bases: 8. Germline-derived CDR1 and CDR2 are MDHEN and SYDVKM. CDR3 sequence reads: CASSLGLAGMRETQYF. The CDR3 DNA follows: TGTGCCAGCAGTCTCGGACTAGCGGGAATGCGAGAGACCCAGTACTTC.

This clone was detected only a few times. V is TRBV28 and J is TRBJ2-5; 12 nucleotides match TRBD1. With 4 bases clipped from V and 7 bases from J, the junction kept 7 bases outside the gene matches. The CDR3 sequence is 15 residues long. Germline CDR1 reads MDHEN; CDR2 reads SYDVKM. CDR3 sequence: CASSSWDRGRGTQYF. CDR3 nucleotides: TGTGCCAGCAGTTCGTGGGACAGGGGGCGCGGGACCCAGTACTTC.

The V call is TRBV2, the J call TRBJ1-2; 7 positions agree with TRBD1. The CDR3 totals 13 residues. V lost 5 bases to trimming and J lost 7 bases; unmatched junction nucleotides: 7. The germline CDR1 and CDR2 sequences are SNHLY and FYNNEI. The CDR3 region has the DNA TGTGCCAGCAGTAGGACAGGATCCACTGGCTACACCTTC. Residues: CASSRTGSTGYTF. Variable domain in full (rest from reference TRBV2 and TRBJ1-2): EPEVTQTPSHQVTQMGQEVILRCVPISNHLYFYWYRQILGQKVEFLVSFYNNEISEKSEIFDDQFSVERPDGSNFTLKIRSTKLEDSAMYFCASSRTGSTGYTFGSGTRLTVV.

This clone was seen more than once but under ten times. The chain couples TRBV15 to TRBJ2-6; 13 bases match TRBD2. The CDR3 is 18 amino acids. Germline CDR1 LNHNV, CDR2 YYDKDF (reference sequence). J lost 0 bases, V lost 3 bases, and 2 bases had no gene match. CDR3 loop: CATSSRLAGGSGANVLTF. DNA for the CDR3: TGTGCCACCAGCAGCCGACTAGCGGGGGGCTCTGGGGCCAACGTCCTGACTTTC.

The CDR3 region is CASSSQVGEVRDTEAFF. Written as DNA, the CDR3 is TGTGCCAGCAGCAGTCAGGTAGGGGAGGTTAGGGACACTGAAGCTTTCTTT. The chain links TRBV5-4 to TRBJ1-1, with D possibly matching TRBD1 (5 bases). The CDR3 consists of 17 residues. Trimming removed 4 bases at V and 3 bases at J, with 22 bases between. Germline CDR1 reads SGHNT; CDR2 reads YYREEE (reference sequence).

This clone was seen only a few times. This sequence joins TRBV4-1 and TRBJ2-7; 9 bases match TRBD1. Germline CDR1 and CDR2: MGHRA and YSYEKL. Unmatched junction bases numbered 24, after V lost 1 base and J lost 2 bases. This CDR3 comprises 22 residues. The CDR3 nucleotides read TGCGCCAGCAGCCAAGGCGCCGGAGGTCTAAATGGCCCGACAGGGGGGCCCTACGAGCAGTACTTC. Its translation is CASSQGAGGLNGPTGGPYEQYF.

This clone was counted a few times. The chain recombines TRBV7-8 with TRBJ2-1; D may be TRBD1 (7 bases). V lost 3 bases and J 0 bases, leaving 12 bases between the germline ends. The CDR3 has 16 residues. CDR1 and CDR2 from the germline V gene are SGHVS and FQNEAQ. CDR3 amino acids: CASSFPQGGSYNEQFF. CDR3 DNA sequence: TGTGCCAGCAGCTTCCCCCAGGGGGGCTCCTACAATGAGCAGTTCTTC.

The V and J genes are TRBV7-2 and TRBJ1-1, with D unclear. The CDR3 consists of 14 residues. Germline CDR1 reads SGHTA; CDR2 reads FQGNSA. The ends were cut back, 4 bases at V and 4 bases at J, with 13 bases in the middle. CDR3: CASSSYFDTTEAFF. In nucleotides, the CDR3 is TGTGCCAGCAGCTCATATTTCGACACCACTGAAGCTTTCTTT.

The sample holds a few counts of this clone. The genes are TRBV11-2 and TRBJ1-1, with D possibly matching TRBD1 (6 bases). Trimming pared 4 bases from V and 0 bases from J, leaving 9 bases between. The CDR3 runs 14 residues. Germline V CDR1 and CDR2: SGHAT, FQNNGV. CDR3 nucleotide sequence: TGTGCCAGCAGCTCAGGGGTCATGAACACTGAAGCTTTCTTT. Protein: CASSSGVMNTEAFF.

The chain links TRBV5-1 to TRBJ1-3, with TRBD1 matching 7 bases. Germline V gene sequence: CDR1 SGHRS, CDR2 YFSETQ. The CDR3 is 18 residues long. Trimming at V came to 1 base and at J to 0 bases, leaving 10 bases not matched to a gene. CDR3 amino acids: CASSLSNRGSFSGNTIYF. The CDR3 bases are TGCGCCAGCAGCTTGTCCAACAGGGGATCTTTCTCTGGAAACACCATATATTTT.

This clone occurred a few times. J is TRBJ1-4 and V is TRBV5-4, with 8 bases identical to TRBD1. Germline V lookup: CDR1 SGHNT, CDR2 YYREEE (reference sequence). J gave up 7 bases and V 1 base, and 3 bases lay outside the gene matches. This CDR3 has 14 amino acids. The CDR3 bases are TGTGCCAGCAGCTTGCAGGGGGCGACTGAAAAACTGTTTTTT. Protein product: CASSLQGATEKLFF.

This clone was observed a few times. J is TRBJ1-4 and V is TRBV5-4; possible D gene TRBD1, 5 bases. The CDR3 is 14 amino acids. Germline V gene lookup returns CDR1 SGHNT and CDR2 YYREEE (reference sequence). Trimming took off 3 bases at V and 0 bases at J, with 6 bases between the two ends. CDR3 in DNA: TGTGCCAGCAGCTGGGGGGCAACTAATGAAAAACTGTTTTTT. This encodes CASSWGATNEKLFF.

The J gene is TRBJ2-5, the V gene TRBV7-2; 7 positions agree with TRBD1. The CDR3 consists of 16 residues. V lost 4 bases and J lost 2; bases outside the gene matches: 10. Germline loops: CDR1 SGHTA, CDR2 FQGNSA. DNA of the CDR3: TGTGCCAGCAGCTCCTCACTCGGGACAGAACAAGAGACCCAGTACTTC. As protein: CASSSSLGTEQETQYF.

The chain carries TRBV7-9 and TRBJ1-5, with TRBD1 identical over 9 bases. The CDR3 is 16 amino acids. Germline V gene lookup returns CDR1 SEHNR and CDR2 FQNEAQ (reference sequence). J was trimmed by 7 bases and V by 1 base; bases with no gene match: 8. CDR3 sequence (DNA): TGTGCCAGCAGCTTAGGTACAGGGGGCCGAGAACAGCCCCAGCATTTT. Residues: CASSLGTGGREQPQHF.

This clone was counted a few times. This chain connects TRBV10-2 to TRBJ2-7; D gene uncertain. Germline V lookup: CDR1 WSHSY, CDR2 SAAADI. Trimming shortened V by 8 bases and J by 2 bases, and 13 bases separated the two germline ends. The CDR3 is 13 amino acids. The CDR3 nucleotides read TGCGCCAGCGGGCTACCACCCACCTACGAGCAGTACTTC. This translates into CASGLPPTYEQYF.

This clone has just a few counts. The V and J genes are TRBV9 and TRBJ1-5; D may be TRBD1 (5 bases). V lost 5 bases and J lost 6, with 18 bases in between. CDR3 size: 15 residues. Germline loops: CDR1 SGDLS, CDR2 YYNGEE. This chain's CDR3 is CASSATAGRSQPQHF. As DNA, the CDR3 is TGTGCCAGCAGTGCGACAGCGGGGAGAAGTCAGCCCCAGCATTTT.

This clone showed up just a few times. The chain couples TRBV11-3 to TRBJ1-1; D is ambiguous. Germline V gives CDR1 SGHNT, CDR2 YENEEA. The V gene lost 3 bases and the J gene lost 0 bases, with 5 bases spanning the gap. The CDR3 has 13 residues. As DNA, the CDR3 is TGTGCCAGCAGCTTCCAAATGAACACTGAAGCTTTCTTT. Amino acid sequence: CASSFQMNTEAFF. Using reference TRBV11-3 and TRBJ1-1 for the parts outside the CDR3, the full variable domain is EAGVVQSPRYKIIEKKQPVAFWCNPISGHNTLYWYLQNLGQGPELLIRYENEEAVDDSQLPKDRFSAERLKGVDSTLKIQPAELGDSAVYLCASSFQMNTEAFFGQGTRLTVV.

This chain uses TRBV30 with TRBJ2-7; a possible D gene is TRBD1 (5 bases). The V gene lost 0 bases and the J gene lost 6 bases, with 12 bases spanning the gap. Per the germline V gene, CDR1 is GTSNPN and CDR2 is SVGIG (reference sequence). This CDR3 contains 13 residues. The CDR3 loop reads CAWSVIRDSEQYF. CDR3 coding DNA: TGTGCCTGGAGTGTGATTCGAGACAGCGAGCAGTACTTC.

The J gene is TRBJ2-3, the V gene TRBV11-2, with 10 bases matching TRBD2. Germline V gives CDR1 SGHAT, CDR2 FQNNGV. Trimming at V came to 5 bases and at J to 5 bases, leaving 1 base not matched to a gene. CDR3 length equals 13 residues. The CDR3 DNA is TGTGCCAGCAGCAGGACTAGCGGAGATACGCAGTATTTT. Protein product: CASSRTSGDTQYF.

This chain joins TRBV12-5 and TRBJ1-5; 7 bases map to TRBD1. CDR1 and CDR2 from the germline V gene are LGHNT and FRNRAP. The CDR3 contains 20 residues. The junction had 21 bases not matched to a gene; V was cut back by 5 bases and J by 2 bases. The CDR3 DNA sequence: TGTGCTAGTGGTCTTTCGCGGGACAGTAGCCTCCAGGGGGGCAATCAGCCCCAGCATTTT. Protein product: CASGLSRDSSLQGGNQPQHF.

This clone was detected a few times. The CDR3 region is CASSPSNSPLHF. The DNA of the CDR3 is TGTGCCAGCAGTCCCTCGAATTCACCCCTCCACTTT. The rearrangement joins TRBV21-1 to TRBJ1-6. TRBV21-1 represents a pseudogene. This CDR3 contains 12 residues.

This clone was seen a handful of times. The V call is TRBV4-3, the J call TRBJ1-4; D is uncertain. The ends were cut back, 3 bases at V and 4 bases at J, with 12 bases in the middle. The CDR3 consists of 15 residues. From germline, CDR1 is LGHNA and CDR2 YSLEER. As DNA, the CDR3 is TGCGCCAGCAGCCATATACGAGGGTTTAATGAAAAACTGTTTTTT. The encoded protein is CASSHIRGFNEKLFF.

This clone was counted between two and nine times. J is TRBJ2-3 and V is TRBV30, with 11 positions matching TRBD2. Germline loops: CDR1 GTSNPN, CDR2 SVGIG (reference sequence). V lost 5 bases to trimming and J lost 2 bases; unmatched junction nucleotides: 18. The CDR3 sequence is 19 residues long. CDR3 in DNA: TGTGCCTGGGCTATTCCGGGACTAGCGGCTAATGTCAACACAGATACGCAGTATTTT. Its translation is CAWAIPGLAANVNTDTQYF.

The chain uses TRBV27 and TRBJ2-7, with unresolved D. The germline CDR1 and CDR2 sequences are MNHEY and SMNVEV (reference sequence). V lost 2 bases, J lost 2 bases, and 13 bases lay in between. This CDR3 is built from 15 residues. The CDR3: CASSLRLVWPYEQYF. The CDR3 DNA is TGTGCCAGCAGTTTAAGGCTAGTGTGGCCCTACGAGCAGTACTTC.

Only a few counts were recorded for this clone. The chain carries TRBV13 and TRBJ2-1, with unresolved D. With 9 bases removed from V and 10 bases from J, the gap between germline ends came to 13 bases. This CDR3 has 11 residues. Germline assignment: CDR1 PRHDT and CDR2 FYEKMQ (reference sequence). The CDR3 nucleotides are TGTGCCAGTGAACAAGTGAAAGAGCAGTTCTTC. It codes for CASEQVKEQFF.